What follows are 21 T cell receptor beta chains derived from one specimen sequenced in a study of neurological immune-mediated disorders. One entry per CDR3 protein results from TCRdb running MiXCR on the 5' RACE reads. This table holds tens of thousands of distinct CDR3 sequences, roughly 4% found once. The sample comprised PBMCs. The receptor set was obtained from a woman aged 60 to 75 with multiple sclerosis.

This clonotype was seen a handful of times. The chain couples TRBV11-2 to TRBJ1-1; weak D call: TRBD1 (5 bases). V lost 1 base, J lost 6 bases, and 12 bases lay in between. Germline lookup yields CDR1 SGHAT and CDR2 FQNNGV. This CDR3 has 14 amino acids. The DNA of the CDR3 is TGTGCCAGCAGCTTAGGCGGCCGGGGCGCTGAAGCTTTCTTT. Amino acid sequence: CASSLGGRGAEAFF.

The V call is TRBV7-6, the J call TRBJ2-3, with no clear D. This CDR3 comprises 14 residues. Germline values: CDR1 SGHVS, CDR2 FNYEAQ. V lost 3 bases to trimming and J lost 8 bases, with 15 bases between them. CDR3 DNA: TGTGCCAGCAGCTTGTCAGAACGCTCGGCTACGCAGTATTTT. Translated: CASSLSERSATQYF.

This clonotype occurred many times. The chain joins TRBV20-1 to TRBJ1-1, with 9 bases that match TRBD1. Germline V CDR1 and CDR2: DFQATT, SNEGSKA (reference sequence). The CDR3 is 15 residues long. The V and J ends lost 3 bases and 7 bases, in that order; junction bases with no gene match: 12. The CDR3 here is CSARGDPGQGIEAFF. The CDR3 DNA follows: TGCAGTGCTAGGGGCGACCCGGGACAGGGAATTGAAGCTTTCTTT.

This clonotype was observed many times. The chain couples TRBV10-1 to TRBJ2-1; TRBD2 matches 11 bases. J gave up 3 bases and V 0 bases, and 4 bases lay outside the gene matches. The CDR3 spans 17 residues. CDR1 is WNHNN and CDR2 is SYGVQD in the germline V gene (reference sequence). The CDR3 bases are TGCGCCAGCAGTGAGTCGGTGGGACTAGCGGACTACAATGAGCAGTTCTTC. The encoded protein is CASSESVGLADYNEQFF.

This clonotype was seen more than once but under ten times. This sequence joins TRBV20-1 and TRBJ2-2; TRBD2 is a possible D gene (6 bases). The V gene's germline CDR1 is DFQATT and CDR2 SNEGSKA (reference sequence). The CDR3 extends over 20 amino acids. Trimming left V 0 bases short and J 5 bases short, with 28 bases between. CDR3 sequence: CSARDPGSAKPARGTGELFF. In DNA, the CDR3 is TGCAGTGCTAGAGATCCCGGGTCCGCGAAGCCGGCCCGGGGGACCGGGGAGCTGTTTTTT.

This clonotype was counted at least ten times. J is TRBJ2-7 and V is TRBV7-2, with D possibly being TRBD2 (6 bases). CDR3 length: 15 amino acids. CDR1 and CDR2 from the germline V gene are SGHTA and FQGNSA. Deletions cut 6 bases from V and 6 bases from J, with 21 bases between. CDR3 sequence: CASRPPGYTGGEQYF. The CDR3 nucleotides read TGTGCCAGCAGGCCGCCGGGATATACCGGGGGCGAGCAGTACTTC.

This clonotype was seen repeatedly, ten times or more. The chain is built from TRBV12-3 or TRBV12-4 and TRBJ2-3; D possibly corresponds to TRBD2 (5 bases). The CDR3 loop spans 14 amino acids. Trimming took off 6 bases at V and 1 base at J, with 11 bases between the two ends. The CDR3, as DNA: TGTGCCAGCAGGCCTAGCAGTCGCACAGATACGCAGTATTTT. Protein: CASRPSSRTDTQYF.

Many counts were recorded for this clonotype. The chain couples TRBV20-1 to TRBJ1-1, with 9 nucleotides matching TRBD1. V lost 1 base, J lost 8 bases, and 11 bases stayed unmatched. The germline CDR1 and CDR2 sequences are DFQATT and SNEGSKA (reference sequence). This CDR3 region has 15 residues. The CDR3 reads CSARGQGQGRVEAFF. Here the CDR3 DNA reads TGCAGTGCTAGAGGACAAGGACAGGGGCGCGTCGAAGCTTTCTTT.

This clonotype was detected ten times or more. This chain uses TRBV4-3 with TRBJ2-7, with D perhaps matching TRBD1 (5 bases). The CDR3 sequence is 14 residues long. The ends were cut back, 0 bases at V and 3 bases at J, with 9 bases in the middle. The germline V gene has CDR1 LGHNA and CDR2 YSLEER. The CDR3 DNA reads as TGCGCCAGCAGCCAAGATGGTAGGGGCTACGAGCAGTACTTC. Translating gives CASSQDGRGYEQYF.

In this sample, this clonotype turned up many times. The V call is TRBV12-3 or TRBV12-4, the J call TRBJ2-3, with no clear D. V was clipped by 6 bases and J by 4 bases, with 17 bases between them. This CDR3 contains 15 residues. The CDR3 DNA follows: TGTGCCAGCAGCCCCAGCGTGAAAGGATCAGATACGCAGTATTTT. Its protein product is CASSPSVKGSDTQYF.

This clonotype has a count of ten or more. The CDR3 region is CASSLGLAGGQGDEQFF. The CDR3 DNA is TGCGCCAGCAGCCTCGGACTAGCGGGGGGCCAAGGGGATGAGCAGTTCTTC. This chain joins TRBV4-3 and TRBJ2-1; 14 bases match TRBD2. The CDR3 totals 17 residues. After removal of 4 bases from V and 8 bases from J, the junction contained 10 bases not matched to a gene. Germline CDR1 is LGHNA and CDR2 is YSLEER.

This chain uses TRBV5-1 with TRBJ1-2; D call uncertain. Looked up from germline, CDR1 is SGHRS and CDR2 is YFSETQ. The CDR3 extends over 16 amino acids. Trimming cost V 0 bases and J 2 bases, with 14 bases left between them. CDR3: CASSLGGDALNYGYTF. CDR3 DNA: TGCGCCAGCAGCTTGGGCGGGGATGCGCTAAACTATGGCTACACCTTC.

This clonotype was recorded many times. This chain joins TRBV4-3 and TRBJ1-2; the D is unclear. Looked up from germline, CDR1 is LGHNA and CDR2 is YSLEER. This CDR3 has 13 residues. V was pared by 4 bases and J by 3 bases, with 9 bases between. This chain's CDR3 is CASSPGRDYGYTF. CDR3 bases: TGCGCCAGCAGCCCGGGTCGGGACTATGGCTACACCTTC.

This clonotype was picked up many times. The chain carries TRBV24-1 and TRBJ2-5; possible D gene TRBD2, 5 bases. The CDR3 sequence is 14 residues long. The ends were cut back, 4 bases at V and 4 bases at J, with 12 bases in the middle. Germline CDR1 KGHDR, CDR2 SFDVKD. The CDR3 is CATSDNSGRETQYF. CDR3 sequence (DNA): TGTGCCACCAGTGACAACAGTGGGAGAGAGACCCAGTACTTC.

This clonotype was seen ten or more times. This chain uses TRBV24-1 with TRBJ2-2; no clear D. Germline lookup yields CDR1 KGHDR and CDR2 SFDVKD. The CDR3 has 15 residues. V was shortened by 5 bases and J by 7 bases, with 16 bases between the two germline ends. In nucleotides, the CDR3 is TGTGCCACCAGTGCGGATGTCTCTTGGATCGGGGAGCTGTTTTTT. Protein: CATSADVSWIGELFF.

This clonotype appeared many times. The chain recombines TRBV10-3 with TRBJ2-1, with 14 bases matching TRBD2. V was clipped by 8 bases and J by 4 bases; unmatched bases: 1. The CDR3 totals 14 residues. CDR1 ENHRY and CDR2 SYGVKD come from the germline V gene. Here the CDR3 reads CAIGLAGGYNEQFF. The CDR3 nucleotides are TGTGCCATCGGACTAGCGGGGGGATACAATGAGCAGTTCTTC.

This clonotype has a count of ten or more. The rearrangement links TRBV5-1 to TRBJ2-2; 7 nucleotides agree with TRBD1. J lost 6 bases, V lost 4 bases, and 12 bases had no gene match. This CDR3 is built from 16 residues. CDR1 and CDR2 (germline): SGHRS, YFSETQ. Written as DNA, the CDR3 is TGCGCCAGCAGCCCGATAAGGACAGGCAACGCCGGGGAGCTGTTTTTT. Protein product: CASSPIRTGNAGELFF.

Many counts were recorded for this clonotype. The chain combines TRBV7-2 with TRBJ2-3; D is uncertain. The germline V gene has CDR1 SGHTA and CDR2 FQGNSA. This CDR3 spans 16 amino acids. The V and J ends lost 3 bases and 0 bases respectively, with 13 bases between them. CDR3 bases: TGTGCCAGCAGCTTTTTGTTGGCGACTAGCACAGATACGCAGTATTTT. As protein: CASSFLLATSTDTQYF.

This clonotype was detected ten times or more. Here the CDR3 DNA reads TGCAGTGCTGACAGGGGGGCGGGCGAGCAGTACGTC. Its translation is CSADRGAGEQYV. This sequence joins TRBV20-1 and TRBJ2-7; TRBD1 matches 9 bases. There are 12 residues in the CDR3. J was trimmed by 6 bases and V by 5 bases; bases with no gene match: 5. Germline lookup yields CDR1 DFQATT and CDR2 SNEGSKA (reference sequence).

This chain connects TRBV29-1 to TRBJ1-1; D call uncertain. CDR3 length: 13 residues. V was shortened by 4 bases and J by 1 base, with 10 bases between the two germline ends. Germline values: CDR1 SQVTM, CDR2 ANQGSEA. The CDR3 DNA sequence: TGCAGCGTTGTAGCAGGTACGAACACTGAAGCTTTCTTT. It translates to CSVVAGTNTEAFF.

This clonotype was counted many times. The chain has TRBV7-8 and TRBJ1-3; D gene uncertain. Germline loops: CDR1 SGHVS, CDR2 FQNEAQ. The CDR3 is made up of 15 amino acids. The germline V and J ends were trimmed by 0 bases and 3 bases, with 9 bases remaining between them. For the CDR3, the DNA is TGTGCCAGCAGCTTAGCCTATCGTCTTGGAAACACCATATATTTT. Translation gives CASSLAYRLGNTIYF. The full variable domain, its missing parts supplied by reference TRBV7-8 and TRBJ1-3, is GAGVSQSPRYKVAKRGQDVALRCDPISGHVSLFWYQQALGQGPEFLTYFQNEAQLDKSGLPSDRFFAERPEGSVSTLKIQRTQQEDSAVYLCASSLAYRLGNTIYFGEGSWLTVV.